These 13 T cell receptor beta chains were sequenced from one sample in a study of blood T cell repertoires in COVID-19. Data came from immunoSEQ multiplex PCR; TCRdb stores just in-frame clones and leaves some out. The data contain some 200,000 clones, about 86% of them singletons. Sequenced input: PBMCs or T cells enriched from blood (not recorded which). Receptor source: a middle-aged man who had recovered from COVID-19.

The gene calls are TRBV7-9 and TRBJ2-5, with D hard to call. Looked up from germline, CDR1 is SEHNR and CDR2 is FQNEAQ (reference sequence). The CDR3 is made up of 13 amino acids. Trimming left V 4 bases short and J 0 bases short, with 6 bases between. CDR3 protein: CASSSRYQETQYF. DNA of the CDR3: TGTGCCAGCAGCTCGCGGTACCAAGAGACCCAGTACTTC.

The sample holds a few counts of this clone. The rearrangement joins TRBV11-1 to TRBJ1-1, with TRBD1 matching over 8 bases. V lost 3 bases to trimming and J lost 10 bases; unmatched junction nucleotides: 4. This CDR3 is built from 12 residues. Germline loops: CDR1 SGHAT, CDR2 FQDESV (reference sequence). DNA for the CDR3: TGTGCCAGCAGCTTGGACAGGGAGGTAGCTTTCTTT. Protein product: CASSLDREVAFF.

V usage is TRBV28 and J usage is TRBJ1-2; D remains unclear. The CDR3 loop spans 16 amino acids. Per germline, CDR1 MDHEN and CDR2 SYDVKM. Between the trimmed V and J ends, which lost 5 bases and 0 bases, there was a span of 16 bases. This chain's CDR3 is CASSLPVLYPNYGYTF. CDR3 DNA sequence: TGTGCCAGCAGTCTCCCCGTTCTATACCCTAACTATGGCTACACCTTC.

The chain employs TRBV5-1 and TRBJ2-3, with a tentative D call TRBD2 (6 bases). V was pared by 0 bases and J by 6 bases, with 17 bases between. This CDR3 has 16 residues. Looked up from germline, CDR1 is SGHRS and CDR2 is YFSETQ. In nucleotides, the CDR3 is TGCGCCAGCAGCTTGGCCCCCGGGAGTGGGGGGGATACGCAGTATTTT. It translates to CASSLAPGSGGDTQYF.

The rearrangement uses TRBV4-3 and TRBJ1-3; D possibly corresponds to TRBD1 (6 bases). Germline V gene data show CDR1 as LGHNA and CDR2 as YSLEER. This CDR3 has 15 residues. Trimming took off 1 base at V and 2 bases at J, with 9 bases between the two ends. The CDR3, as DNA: TGCGCCAGCAGCCAAGGGCCAGGGGCTGGAAACACCATATATTTT. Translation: CASSQGPGAGNTIYF.

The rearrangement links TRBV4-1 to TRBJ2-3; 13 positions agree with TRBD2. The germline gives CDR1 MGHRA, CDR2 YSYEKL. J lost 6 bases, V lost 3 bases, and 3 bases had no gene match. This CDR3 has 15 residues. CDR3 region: CASSQEGLAGDTQYF. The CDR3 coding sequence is TGCGCCAGCAGCCAGGAGGGACTAGCGGGGGATACGCAGTATTTT.

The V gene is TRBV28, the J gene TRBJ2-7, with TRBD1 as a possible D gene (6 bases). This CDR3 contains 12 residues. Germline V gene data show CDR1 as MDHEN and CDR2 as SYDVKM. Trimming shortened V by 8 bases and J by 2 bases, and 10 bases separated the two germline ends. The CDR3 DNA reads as TGTGCCAGCCGGGACACGACCTACGAGCAGTACTTC. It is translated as CASRDTTYEQYF.

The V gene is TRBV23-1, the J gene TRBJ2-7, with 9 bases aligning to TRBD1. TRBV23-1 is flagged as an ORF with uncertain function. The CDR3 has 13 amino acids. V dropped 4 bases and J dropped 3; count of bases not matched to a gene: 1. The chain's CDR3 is CASSRDRDYEQYF. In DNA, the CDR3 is TGCGCCAGCAGTCGGGACAGGGACTACGAGCAGTACTTC.

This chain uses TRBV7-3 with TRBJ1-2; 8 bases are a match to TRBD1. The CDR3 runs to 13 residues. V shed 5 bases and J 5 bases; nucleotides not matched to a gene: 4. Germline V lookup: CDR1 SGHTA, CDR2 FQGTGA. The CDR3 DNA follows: TGTGCCAGCAGCCCGGACAGGGATTATGGCTACACCTTC. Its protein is CASSPDRDYGYTF.

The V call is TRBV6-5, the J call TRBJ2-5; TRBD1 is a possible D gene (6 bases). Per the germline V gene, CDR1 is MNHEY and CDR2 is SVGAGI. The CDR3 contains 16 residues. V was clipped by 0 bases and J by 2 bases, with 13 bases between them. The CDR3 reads CASSYSGRGGQETQYF. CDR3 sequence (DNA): TGTGCCAGCAGTTACTCTGGAAGAGGGGGACAAGAGACCCAGTACTTC.

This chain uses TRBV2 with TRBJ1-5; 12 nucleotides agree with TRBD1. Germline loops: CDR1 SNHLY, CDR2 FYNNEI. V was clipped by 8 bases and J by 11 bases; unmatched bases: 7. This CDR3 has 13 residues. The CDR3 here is CASVRDRGLAQHF. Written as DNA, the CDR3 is TGTGCCAGCGTCCGGGACAGGGGGCTGGCCCAGCATTTT.

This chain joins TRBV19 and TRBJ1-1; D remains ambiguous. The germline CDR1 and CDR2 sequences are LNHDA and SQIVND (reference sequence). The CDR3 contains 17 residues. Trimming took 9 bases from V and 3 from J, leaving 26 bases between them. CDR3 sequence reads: CAREAPVTLGPDTEAFF. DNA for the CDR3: TGTGCCAGGGAGGCTCCTGTGACCCTGGGCCCTGACACTGAAGCTTTCTTT.

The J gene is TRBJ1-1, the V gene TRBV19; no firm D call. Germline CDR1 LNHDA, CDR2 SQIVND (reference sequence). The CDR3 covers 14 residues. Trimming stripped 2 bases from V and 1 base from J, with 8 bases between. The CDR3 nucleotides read TGTGCCAGTAGTATACCGCAACAGAACACTGAAGCTTTCTTT. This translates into CASSIPQQNTEAFF.